This TCR beta chain was observed in a study of tumor-infiltrating lymphocytes in oesophageal squamous cell carcinoma. Unmatched junction bases numbered 9, after V lost 4 bases and J lost 2 bases. The CDR3 contains 18 residues. Germline V gene data show CDR1 as SNHLY and CDR2 as FYNNEI. In TCRdb, the PCR reads were re-called with MiXCR into one record per CDR3 protein. Here the sample spans fewer than 6,500 distinct CDR3 sequences, more than 12% being singletons. The chain carries TRBV2 and TRBJ2-3, with 13 bases lining up with TRBD2. Sequenced sample: esophageal tumor tissue. The clonotype comes from a male donor with esophageal squamous cell carcinoma. The CDR3 coding sequence is TGTGCCAGCAGTGGACTAGCGGGGGGTCTAAGGTACACAGATACGCAGTATTTT. As protein: CASSGLAGGLRYTDTQYF.